This is a list of T cell receptor beta chains from one sample in a study of shared clonotypes between healthy human individuals. This table comes from immunoSEQ multiplex PCR, and its TCRdb copy is limited to in-frame clones, with some not included. Of around 2.1 million clones listed, about 93% are singletons. Specimen: naive CD8+ T cells from PBMCs. All receptors derive from a man in his late teens or twenties in good health. Some clones in this sample may be carry-over from other donors' samples. CDR3s include the opening cysteine and the closing phenylalanine or tryptophan. D genes are given only for firm matches. Clone size is shown for a subset of rows, as once, few, many or a class of expanded clone.

CDR3aa	CDR3nt	abundance	v_gene	d_gene	j_gene
CASSPGTGATEAFF	TGTGCCAGCAGTCCCGGGACAGGGGCCACTGAAGCTTTCTTT	NA	TRBV27	TRBD1	TRBJ1-1
CASSPGHPDTQYF	TGTGCCAGCAGCCCCGGACACCCAGATACGCAGTATTTT	NA	TRBV9	NA	TRBJ2-3
CASSLGSYNEQFF	TGTGCCAGCAGCTTAGGATCCTACAATGAGCAGTTCTTC	NA	TRBV11-3	NA	TRBJ2-1
CAISEAGTGASYEQYF	TGTGCCATCAGTGAGGCGGGGACAGGGGCCTCCTACGAGCAGTACTTC	NA	TRBV10-3	TRBD1	TRBJ2-7
CAWSFGTGGLDEQYF	TGTGCCTGGAGCTTCGGGACAGGGGGGCTCGACGAGCAGTACTTC	NA	TRBV30	TRBD1	TRBJ2-7
CASSHLRVGEQYF	TGTGCCAGCAGCCACCTTCGGGTTGGAGAGCAGTACTTC	NA	TRBV13	NA	TRBJ2-7
CASSVGDFNEQFF	TGTGCCAGCAGCGTAGGGGACTTCAATGAGCAGTTCTTC	NA	TRBV9	NA	TRBJ2-1
CAISDLAGELFF	TGTGCCATCAGTGATCTGGCTGGGGAGCTGTTTTTT	few	TRBV10-3	NA	TRBJ2-2
CASSDWSGNTIYF	TGTGCCAGCAGTGATTGGTCTGGAAACACCATATATTTT	NA	TRBV6-1	NA	TRBJ1-3
CASSPTPIASEAYEQYF	TGTGCCAGCTCACCTACCCCTATAGCGTCTGAAGCCTACGAGCAGTACTTC	NA	TRBV18	NA	TRBJ2-7
CASSPGTANEKLFF	TGTGCCAGCAGCCCCGGGACAGCCAATGAAAAACTGTTTTTT	NA	TRBV5-8	TRBD1	TRBJ1-4